This T cell receptor (beta chain) originates from a study of blood T cells in healthy people across ages. This CDR3 region has 16 residues. The germline gives CDR1 LGHDT, CDR2 YNNKEL (reference sequence). Trimming removed 8 bases from V and 3 bases from J; junction bases left unmatched: 12. This clonotype has only a few counts. With a J-beta primer mix and a sample-barcoded 5' primer, a second PCR ran roughly 6 to 11 cycles. At least 2.5 million CDR3-containing paired-end reads were obtained per sample. From the 5' RACE reads, TCRdb called clonotypes with MiXCR, one entry per CDR3 protein. The sample contains about 800,000 distinct CDR3 sequences, roughly 64% of which appear only once.

The sequenced sample was blood. The receptor comes from a man younger than 40 in good health. This rearrangement joins TRBV3-1 to TRBJ2-7; 11 bases map to TRBD2. The CDR3 is CASCRSLAGGCYEQYF. The CDR3 nucleotides read TGTGCCAGCTGCAGGTCCCTAGCGGGGGGCTGCTACGAGCAGTACTTC.